This T cell receptor (beta chain) was recorded in a study of blood T cell repertoires in COVID-19. Germline CDR1 reads LGHNA; CDR2 reads YSLEER. The CDR3 consists of 13 residues. V was cut by 2 bases and J by 8 bases, with 12 bases left in between. The data were produced by immunoSEQ multiplex PCR, yet TCRdb's version contains in-frame clones alone and is incomplete. In the table there are some 200,000 clones, approximately 87% of which are singletons. This chain connects TRBV4-3 to TRBJ1-2; D is uncertain. The source material was PBMCs or T cells enriched from blood (not recorded which). The sequence came from a woman in her forties or fifties in a cohort exposed to, infected with or recovered from COVID-19 (not recorded which). CDR3 in amino acids: CASSQSAARGYTF. The CDR3 nucleotides read TGCGCCAGCAGCCAATCGGCTGCTAGGGGCTACACCTTC.